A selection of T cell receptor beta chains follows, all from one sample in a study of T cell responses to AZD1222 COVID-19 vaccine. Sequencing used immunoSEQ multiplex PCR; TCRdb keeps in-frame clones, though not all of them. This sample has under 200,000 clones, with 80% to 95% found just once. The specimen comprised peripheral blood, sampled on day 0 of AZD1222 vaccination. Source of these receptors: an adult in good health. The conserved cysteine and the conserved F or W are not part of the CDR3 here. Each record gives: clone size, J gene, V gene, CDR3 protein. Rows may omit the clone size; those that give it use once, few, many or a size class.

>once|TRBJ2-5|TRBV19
ASSIVAPRDPRGTQY
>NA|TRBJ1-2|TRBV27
ASSPTPPGQLPFNYGYT
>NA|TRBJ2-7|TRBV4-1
ASSQSRGTYEQY
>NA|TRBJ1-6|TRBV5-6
ASSLAGTGYNSPLH
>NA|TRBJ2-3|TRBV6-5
ASRGPGDQY
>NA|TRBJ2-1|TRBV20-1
SAIRLDEQF
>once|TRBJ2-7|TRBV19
ASSSGYEQY
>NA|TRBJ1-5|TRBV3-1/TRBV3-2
ASSPDRGSQPQH
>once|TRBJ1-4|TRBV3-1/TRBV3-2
ASSQQGISGKLF
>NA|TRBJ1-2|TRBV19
ASSFLGGADGYT
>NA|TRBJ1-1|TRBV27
ASSLGTVNTEAF
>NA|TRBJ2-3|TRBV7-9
ASSRDRLTDTQY
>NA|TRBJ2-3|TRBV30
AWGGTDTQY
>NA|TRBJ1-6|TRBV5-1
ASSQGQGLGSPLH
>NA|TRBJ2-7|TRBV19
ASSIPGAQVYEQY
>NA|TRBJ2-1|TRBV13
ASSLEPLSGGYNEQF
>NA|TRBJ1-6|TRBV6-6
ASKESRAPNSPLH
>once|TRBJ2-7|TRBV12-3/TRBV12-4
ASTRDLGEQY
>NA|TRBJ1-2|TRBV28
ASSLREYGYT
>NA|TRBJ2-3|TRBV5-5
ASSPLAGWRGTDTQY
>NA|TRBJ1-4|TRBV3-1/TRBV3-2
ASSRPGQGEEKLF
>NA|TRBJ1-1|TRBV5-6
ASSLGRTEAF
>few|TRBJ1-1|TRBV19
ASSIDQQAGVVAF
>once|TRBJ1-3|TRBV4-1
ASSQVSQIGAGNTIY
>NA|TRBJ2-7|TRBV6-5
AGGQFFSYEQY
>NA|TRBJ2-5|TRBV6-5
ASSYGTGTPETQY
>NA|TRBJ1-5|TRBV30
AWRGAGDQPQH
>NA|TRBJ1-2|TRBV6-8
ASNEANGYT
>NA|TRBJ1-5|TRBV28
ASSSTARYSNQPQH
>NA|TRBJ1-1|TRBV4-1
ASRSADRDFAEAF
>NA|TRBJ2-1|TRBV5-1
ASSLLGPGAIYNEQF
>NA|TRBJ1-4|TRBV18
ASSPANRAEKLF
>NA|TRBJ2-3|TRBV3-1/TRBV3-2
ASSPQDRYTDTQY
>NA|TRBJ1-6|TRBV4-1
ASSQAPTGMGNSPLH
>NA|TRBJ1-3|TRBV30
AWSVPVGAIGNTIY
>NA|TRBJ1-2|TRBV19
ASSIVGQKIFVR
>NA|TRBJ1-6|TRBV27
ASRPGTRDSPLH
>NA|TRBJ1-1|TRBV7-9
ASSADPDGAF
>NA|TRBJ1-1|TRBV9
ASSFDRLNTEAF
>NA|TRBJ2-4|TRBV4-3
ASSQVPKASAKNIQY
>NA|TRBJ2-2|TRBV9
ASRRGLAAGELF
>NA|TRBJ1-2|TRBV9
ASSARQGYFYGYT